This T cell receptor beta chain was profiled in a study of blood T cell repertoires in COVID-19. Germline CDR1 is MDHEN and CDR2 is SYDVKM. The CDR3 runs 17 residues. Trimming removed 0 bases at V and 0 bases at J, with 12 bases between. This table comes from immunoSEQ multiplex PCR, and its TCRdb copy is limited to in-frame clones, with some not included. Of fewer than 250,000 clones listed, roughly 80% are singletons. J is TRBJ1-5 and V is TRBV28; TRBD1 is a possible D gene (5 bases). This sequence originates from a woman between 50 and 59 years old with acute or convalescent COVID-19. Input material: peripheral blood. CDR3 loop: CASSLWGGGNSNQPQHF. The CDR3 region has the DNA TGTGCCAGCAGTTTATGGGGGGGTGGGAATAGCAATCAGCCCCAGCATTTT.